Below, 21 T cell receptor beta chains from the same sample are listed, as sequenced in a study of beta chain features in type 1 diabetes. Findings of the study overall: Type 1 diabetes patients had moderately but significantly shorter TCRB CDR3s in all four CD4+ subsets.

All of the isolated RNA was reverse transcribed, so expressed TCRB transcripts were sequenced. Only in-frame clones appear in the TCRdb table, and some are missing; sequencing was by immunoSEQ multiplex PCR. The repertoire holds around 710,000 clones, around 11% seen once, with 0.095% to 0.15% in the top ten. Their specific antigens are unknown. Source material: naive CD4+ T cells from blood. The source is a young man with type 1 diabetes.

This clone was counted only a few times. The J gene is TRBJ2-1, the V gene TRBV5-4, with a possible D match to TRBD2 (6 bases). The germline V gene encodes CDR1 SGHNT and CDR2 YYREEE (reference sequence). The CDR3 runs 13 residues. The V and J ends lost 0 bases and 7 bases respectively, with 8 bases between them. Written as DNA, the CDR3 is TGTGCCAGCAGCTTGGCCCGGGGGAATGAGCAGTTCTTC. Amino acid sequence: CASSLARGNEQFF. The variable domain in full, completed from reference TRBV5-4 and TRBJ2-1, reads ETGVTQSPTHLIKTRGQQVTLRCSSQSGHNTVSWYQQALGQGPQFIFQYYREEENGRGNFPPRFSGLQFPNYSSELNVNALELDDSALYLCASSLARGNEQFFGPGTRLTVL.

The chain links TRBV30 to TRBJ1-5; D not resolved. Trimming shortened V by 0 bases and J by 11 bases, and 11 bases separated the two germline ends. Per the germline V gene, CDR1 is GTSNPN and CDR2 is SVGIG (reference sequence). This CDR3 contains 12 residues. CDR3 residues: CAWSVEGSAQHF. Here the CDR3 DNA reads TGTGCCTGGAGTGTAGAGGGATCGGCCCAGCATTTT.

V is TRBV7-9 and J is TRBJ2-1, with 7 bases identical to TRBD1. V gave up 5 bases and J gave up 3 bases; unmatched junction bases: 7. The germline gives CDR1 SEHNR, CDR2 FQNEAQ (reference sequence). The CDR3 covers 15 residues. As DNA, the CDR3 is TGTGCCAGCAGCCCGACAGGGAGCCTCTACAATGAGCAGTTCTTC. Its translation is CASSPTGSLYNEQFF.

In its sample, this clone was seen a few times. Mismatch with germline at one junction end may stem from a read error. The V call is TRBV5-4, the J call TRBJ1-2, with TRBD1 as a possible D gene (6 bases). Germline V gene sequence: CDR1 SGHNT, CDR2 YYREEE (reference sequence). The CDR3 is 13 residues long. The CDR3 coding sequence is TGTGCCAGCAGCTTCCCCGGGGGCTATAGCTACACCTTC. It codes for CASSFPGGYSYTF. The full variable domain, its missing parts supplied by reference TRBV5-4 and TRBJ1-2, is ETGVTQSPTHLIKTRGQQVTLRCSSQSGHNTVSWYQQALGQGPQFIFQYYREEENGRGNFPPRFSGLQFPNYSSELNVNALELDDSALYLCASSFPGGYSYTFGSGTRLTVV.

The J gene is TRBJ2-7, the V gene TRBV7-2; 8 positions match TRBD2. In germline, CDR1 is SGHTA, CDR2 FQGNSA. CDR3 length equals 11 residues. V lost 9 bases to trimming and J lost 5 bases; unmatched junction nucleotides: 3. The CDR3: CASSGTNEQYF. CDR3 bases: TGTGCCAGTAGCGGGACAAACGAGCAGTACTTC.

The chain has TRBV29-1 and TRBJ2-3; tentative D call: TRBD1 (6 bases). The V and J ends lost 4 bases and 2 bases respectively, with 16 bases between them. Germline-derived CDR1 and CDR2 are SQVTM and ANQGSEA. This CDR3 is 15 amino acids long. CDR3 in DNA: TGCAGCGTTGGGAAATACGGACAGATCACAGATACGCAGTATTTT. Protein: CSVGKYGQITDTQYF.

The chain recombines TRBV9 with TRBJ2-5, with a weak D call TRBD2 (6 bases). CDR1 and CDR2 from the germline V gene are SGDLS and YYNGEE. This CDR3 is built from 18 residues. The V end lost 0 bases, the J end lost 2 bases, and 20 bases lay between the germline ends. The CDR3 DNA is TGTGCCAGCAGCGTAGGGTTGGAGGGCTCGGCTTTACAAGAGACCCAGTACTTC. Encoded protein: CASSVGLEGSALQETQYF.

This clone was counted ten times or more. The V and J genes are TRBV5-1 and TRBJ2-1, with TRBD2 matching 10 bases. V lost 4 bases, J lost 9 bases, and 13 bases stayed unmatched. CDR3 length equals 16 residues. The germline V gene encodes CDR1 SGHRS and CDR2 YFSETQ. In DNA form, the CDR3 reads TGCGCCAGCAGCGGCCGAACCGGACTAGCGGATAGTGAGCAGTTCTTC. This sequence encodes CASSGRTGLADSEQFF.

This chain links TRBV6-5 with TRBJ2-7, with D possibly being TRBD1 (6 bases). This CDR3 has 14 residues. Germline assignment: CDR1 MNHEY and CDR2 SVGAGI. Trimming pared 6 bases from V and 3 bases from J, leaving 15 bases between. The CDR3 spells CASRPTGQHYEQYF. In DNA, the CDR3 is TGTGCCAGCAGACCCACCGGACAGCACTACGAGCAGTACTTC.

This clone turned up a few times. At one end, the junction sequence differs from germline, possibly due to a read error. The chain combines TRBV19 with TRBJ2-7; 9 bases are shared with TRBD1. Looked up from germline, CDR1 is LNHDA and CDR2 is SQIVND (reference sequence). This CDR3 is 14 amino acids long. CDR3 amino acids: CASSMLTMGQGQHF. CDR3 sequence (DNA): TGTGCCAGTAGTATGCTTACCATGGGACAGGGCCAGCACTTC.

In its sample, this clone was seen a few times. This chain links TRBV9 with TRBJ2-6; D gene ambiguous. Germline CDR1 reads SGDLS; CDR2 reads YYNGEE. CDR3 size: 16 residues. The ends were cut back, 4 bases at V and 0 bases at J, with 11 bases in the middle. The CDR3 region is CASSLYRNSGANVLTF. The DNA for the CDR3 is TGTGCCAGCAGCCTATACCGTAACTCTGGGGCCAACGTCCTGACTTTC.

The chain employs TRBV5-4 and TRBJ2-2, with TRBD1 matching 9 bases. V shed 3 bases and J 4 bases; nucleotides not matched to a gene: 4. Per the germline V gene, CDR1 is SGHNT and CDR2 is YYREEE (reference sequence). The CDR3 covers 15 residues. The CDR3 reads CASSWGQGTTGELFF. CDR3 in DNA: TGTGCCAGCAGCTGGGGACAGGGAACCACCGGGGAGCTGTTTTTT.

The V and J genes are TRBV7-9 and TRBJ1-4; no reliable D call. V lost 3 bases and J 8 bases, leaving 13 bases between the germline ends. The germline V gene encodes CDR1 SEHNR and CDR2 FQNEAQ (reference sequence). The CDR3 runs 14 residues. Written as DNA, the CDR3 is TGTGCCAGCAGCTTTTTACTCGCAGCCGAAAAACTGTTTTTT. Translation: CASSFLLAAEKLFF.

The sample holds a few counts of this clone. The rearrangement uses TRBV29-1 and TRBJ2-7, with D possibly being TRBD1 (5 bases). V was clipped by 4 bases and J by 6 bases, with 13 bases between them. Germline CDR1 SQVTM, CDR2 ANQGSEA. The CDR3 runs 12 residues. The CDR3 sequence: CSVGEGVGEQYF. Written as DNA, the CDR3 is TGCAGCGTTGGGGAAGGGGTTGGCGAGCAGTACTTC.

The chain carries TRBV4-2 and TRBJ2-5; 11 bases agree with TRBD2. Germline lookup yields CDR1 LGHNA and CDR2 YNFKEQ. This CDR3 contains 15 residues. The junction had 2 bases not matched to a gene; V was cut back by 0 bases and J by 5 bases. CDR3 region: CASSQETSGAETQYF. Written as DNA, the CDR3 is TGTGCCAGCAGCCAAGAGACTAGCGGGGCTGAGACCCAGTACTTC.

This clone was seen more than once but under ten times. The chain links TRBV4-3 to TRBJ2-1; 12 nucleotides agree with TRBD2. The CDR3 has 14 residues. J was trimmed by 6 bases and V by 8 bases; bases with no gene match: 5. Germline lookup yields CDR1 LGHNA and CDR2 YSLEER. The CDR3: CASAGLAGINEQFF. In nucleotides, the CDR3 is TGCGCCAGCGCCGGACTAGCGGGGATCAATGAGCAGTTCTTC.

The J gene is TRBJ2-7, the V gene TRBV7-9; tentatively, D is TRBD1 (5 bases). Germline values: CDR1 SEHNR, CDR2 FQNEAQ (reference sequence). V shed 6 bases and J shed 3 bases, with 18 bases lying between them. The CDR3 runs to 15 residues. CDR3 loop: CASSPGRIAHYEQYF. The CDR3 bases are TGTGCCAGCAGTCCAGGGCGGATCGCCCACTACGAGCAGTACTTC.

This chain uses TRBV28 with TRBJ2-3, with 7 positions matching TRBD2. The CDR3 contains 15 residues. Per the germline V gene, CDR1 is MDHEN and CDR2 is SYDVKM. The ends lost 4 bases at V and 2 bases at J; junction bases unmatched: 6. The CDR3 bases are TGTGCCAGCAGTTCACGGCGGGGGTCCACAGATACGCAGTATTTT. It yields the protein CASSSRRGSTDTQYF.

The chain has TRBV29-1 and TRBJ2-1, with D possibly TRBD2 on 6 matching bases. The germline gives CDR1 SQVTM, CDR2 ANQGSEA. V lost 1 base to trimming and J lost 9 bases, with 19 bases between them. There are 15 residues in the CDR3. The CDR3, as DNA: TGCAGCGTTGAAGGCAGGTCGGAGGGTGGGAGTGAGCAGTTCTTC. Its protein is CSVEGRSEGGSEQFF.

The table lists this clone with a few counts. V and J are TRBV4-1 and TRBJ2-5; no firm D call. The CDR3 length is 13 residues. Germline loops: CDR1 MGHRA, CDR2 YSYEKL. The V end was cut by 0 bases, the J end by 7 bases, with 9 bases between. The CDR3 protein is CASSQDLQRTQYF. CDR3 sequence (DNA): TGCGCCAGCAGCCAAGATTTACAGCGGACCCAGTACTTC.

This clone was recorded a few times. The genes are TRBV7-2 and TRBJ1-6, with a tentative D call TRBD1 (5 bases). CDR3 length: 15 residues. The V and J ends lost 5 bases and 2 bases respectively, with 10 bases between them. Looked up from germline, CDR1 is SGHTA and CDR2 is FQGNSA. The CDR3 sequence is CASSPPDTYNSPLHF. In DNA, the CDR3 is TGTGCCAGCAGCCCCCCGGACACCTATAATTCACCCCTCCACTTT.